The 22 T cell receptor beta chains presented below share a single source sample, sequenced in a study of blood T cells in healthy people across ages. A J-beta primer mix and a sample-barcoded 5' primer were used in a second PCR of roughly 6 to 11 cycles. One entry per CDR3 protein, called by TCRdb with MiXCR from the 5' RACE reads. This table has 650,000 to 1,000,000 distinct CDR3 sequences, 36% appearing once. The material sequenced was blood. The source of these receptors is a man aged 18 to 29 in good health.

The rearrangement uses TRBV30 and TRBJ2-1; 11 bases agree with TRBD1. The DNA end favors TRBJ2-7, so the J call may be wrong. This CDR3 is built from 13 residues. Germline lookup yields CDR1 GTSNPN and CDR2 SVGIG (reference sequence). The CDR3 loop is CAWGQGAYNEQYF. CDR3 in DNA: TGTGCCTGGGGACAGGGGGCGTACAATGAGCAGTACTTC.

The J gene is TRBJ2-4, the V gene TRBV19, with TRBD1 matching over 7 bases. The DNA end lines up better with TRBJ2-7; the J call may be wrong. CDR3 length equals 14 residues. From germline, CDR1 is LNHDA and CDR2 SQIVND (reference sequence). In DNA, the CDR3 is TGTGCCAGTAGGCGGACAGGAGGCATATACGAGCAGTACTTC. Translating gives CASRRTGGIYEQYF.

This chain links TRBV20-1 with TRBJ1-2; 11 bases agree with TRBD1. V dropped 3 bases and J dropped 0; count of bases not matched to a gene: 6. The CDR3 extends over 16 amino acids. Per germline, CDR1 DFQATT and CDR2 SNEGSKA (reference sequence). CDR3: CSARTQGQGANYGYTF. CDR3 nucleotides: TGCAGTGCTAGGACTCAGGGACAGGGGGCTAACTATGGCTACACCTTC.

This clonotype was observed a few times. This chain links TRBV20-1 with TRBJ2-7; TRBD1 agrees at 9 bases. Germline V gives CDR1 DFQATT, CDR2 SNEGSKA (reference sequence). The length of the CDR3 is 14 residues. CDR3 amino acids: CSAKPGQGNYEQYF. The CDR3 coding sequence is TGCAGCGCAAAACCGGGACAGGGAAACTACGAGCAGTACTTC.

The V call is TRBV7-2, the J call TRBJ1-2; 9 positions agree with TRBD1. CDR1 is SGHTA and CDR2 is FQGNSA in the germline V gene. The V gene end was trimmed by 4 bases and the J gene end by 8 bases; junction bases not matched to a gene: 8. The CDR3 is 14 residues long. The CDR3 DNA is TGTGCCAGCAGCTCGGGACAGGGCCCCTGGGGCTACACCTTC. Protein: CASSSGQGPWGYTF.

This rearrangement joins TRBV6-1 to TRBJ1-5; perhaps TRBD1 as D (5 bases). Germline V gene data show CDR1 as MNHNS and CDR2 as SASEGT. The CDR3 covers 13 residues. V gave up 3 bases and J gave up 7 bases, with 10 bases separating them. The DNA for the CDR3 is TGTGCCAGCAGTGAGGGGCGCCAACAGCCCCAGCATTTT. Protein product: CASSEGRQQPQHF.

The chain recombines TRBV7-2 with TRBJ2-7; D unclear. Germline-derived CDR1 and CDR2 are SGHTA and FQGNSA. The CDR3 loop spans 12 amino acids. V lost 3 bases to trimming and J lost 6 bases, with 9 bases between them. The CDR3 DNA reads TGTGCCAGCAGCTTCCCAGGTTTCGAGCAGTACTTC. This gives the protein CASSFPGFEQYF.

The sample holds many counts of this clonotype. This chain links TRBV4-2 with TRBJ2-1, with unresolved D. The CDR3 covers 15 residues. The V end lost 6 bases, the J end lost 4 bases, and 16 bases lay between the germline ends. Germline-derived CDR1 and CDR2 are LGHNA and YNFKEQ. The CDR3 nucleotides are TGTGCCAGCAGTCCTTCTACTTCTTTATACAATGAGCAGTTCTTC. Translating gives CASSPSTSLYNEQFF.

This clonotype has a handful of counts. CDR3 residues: CASSLRQGASYEQYF. CDR3 DNA sequence: TGTGCCAGCAGCTTACGGCAGGGAGCCTCCTACGAGCAGTACTTC. This chain joins TRBV7-2 and TRBJ2-7; TRBD1 or TRBD2 may be the D gene (5 bases each). The germline CDR1 and CDR2 sequences are SGHTA and FQGNSA. The CDR3 has 15 residues. Trimming shortened V by 2 bases and J by 0 bases, and 11 bases separated the two germline ends.

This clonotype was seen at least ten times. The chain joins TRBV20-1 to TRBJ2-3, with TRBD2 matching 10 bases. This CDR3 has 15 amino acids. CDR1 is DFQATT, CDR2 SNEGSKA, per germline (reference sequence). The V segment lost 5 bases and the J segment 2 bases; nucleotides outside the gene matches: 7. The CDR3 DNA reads TGCAGTGCTGAGCTAGCGGGGGAGAACACAGATACGCAGTATTTT. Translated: CSAELAGENTDTQYF.

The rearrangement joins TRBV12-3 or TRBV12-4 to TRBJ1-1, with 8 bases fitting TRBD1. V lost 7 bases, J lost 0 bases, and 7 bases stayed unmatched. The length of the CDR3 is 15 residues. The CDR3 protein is CASTRRQGMNTEAFF. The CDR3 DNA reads TGTGCCAGCACCCGAAGACAGGGGATGAACACTGAAGCTTTCTTT.

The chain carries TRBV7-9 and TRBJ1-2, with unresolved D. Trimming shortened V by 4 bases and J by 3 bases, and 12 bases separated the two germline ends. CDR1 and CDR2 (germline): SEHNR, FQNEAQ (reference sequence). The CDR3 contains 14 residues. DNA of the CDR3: TGTGCCAGCAGCTCGACACGCCTTGACTATGGCTACACCTTC. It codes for CASSSTRLDYGYTF. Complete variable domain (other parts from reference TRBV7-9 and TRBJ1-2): DTGVSQNPRHKITKRGQNVTFRCDPISEHNRLYWYRQTLGQGPEFLTYFQNEAQLEKSRLLSDRFSAERPKGSFSTLEIQRTEQGDSAMYLCASSSTRLDYGYTFGSGTRLTVV.

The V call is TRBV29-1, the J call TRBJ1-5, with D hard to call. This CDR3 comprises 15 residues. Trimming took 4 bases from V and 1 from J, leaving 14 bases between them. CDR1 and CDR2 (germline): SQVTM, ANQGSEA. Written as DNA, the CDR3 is TGCAGCGTTGGTGGAGGGTTGGGAAGCAATCAGCCCCAGCATTTT. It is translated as CSVGGGLGSNQPQHF.

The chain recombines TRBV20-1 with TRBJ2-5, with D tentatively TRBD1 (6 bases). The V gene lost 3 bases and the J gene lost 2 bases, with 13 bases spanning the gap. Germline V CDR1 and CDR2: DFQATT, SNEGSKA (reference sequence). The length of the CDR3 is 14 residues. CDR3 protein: CSASYARGQETQYF. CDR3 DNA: TGCAGTGCTAGTTACGCCAGGGGACAAGAGACCCAGTACTTC.

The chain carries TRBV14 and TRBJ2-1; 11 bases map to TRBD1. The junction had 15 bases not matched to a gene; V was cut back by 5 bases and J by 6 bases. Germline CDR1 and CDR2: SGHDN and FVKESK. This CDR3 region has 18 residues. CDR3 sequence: CASSTQGQGVRSANEQFF. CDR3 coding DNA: TGTGCCAGCAGCACCCAGGGACAGGGGGTAAGGAGCGCCAATGAGCAGTTCTTC.

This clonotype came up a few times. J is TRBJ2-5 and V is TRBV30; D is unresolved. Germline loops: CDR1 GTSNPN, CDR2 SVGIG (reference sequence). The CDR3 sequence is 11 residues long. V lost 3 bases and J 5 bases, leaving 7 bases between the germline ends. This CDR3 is CAWSLGETQYF. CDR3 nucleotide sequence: TGTGCCTGGAGCTTGGGCGAGACCCAGTACTTC.

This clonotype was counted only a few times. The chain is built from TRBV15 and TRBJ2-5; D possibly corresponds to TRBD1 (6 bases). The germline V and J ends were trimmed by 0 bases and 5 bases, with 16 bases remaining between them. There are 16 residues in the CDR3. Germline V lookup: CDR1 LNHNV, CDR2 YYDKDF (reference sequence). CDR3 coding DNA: TGTGCCACCAGCAGAGATTTAGGACAGTCCAGGGAGACCCAGTACTTC. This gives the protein CATSRDLGQSRETQYF.

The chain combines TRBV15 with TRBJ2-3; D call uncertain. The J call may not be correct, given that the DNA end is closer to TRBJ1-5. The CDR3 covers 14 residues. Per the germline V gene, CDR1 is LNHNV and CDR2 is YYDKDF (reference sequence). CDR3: CATSRVAGTDTQHF. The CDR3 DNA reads TGTGCCACCAGCAGAGTGGCAGGTACAGATACGCAGCATTTT.

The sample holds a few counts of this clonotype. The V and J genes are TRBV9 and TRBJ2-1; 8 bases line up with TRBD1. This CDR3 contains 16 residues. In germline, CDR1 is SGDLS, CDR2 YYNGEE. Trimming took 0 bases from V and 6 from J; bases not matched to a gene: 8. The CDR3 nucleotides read TGTGCCAGCAGCGTAGTTCCGGGACAGGCGGGCAATGAGCAGTTCTTC. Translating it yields CASSVVPGQAGNEQFF.

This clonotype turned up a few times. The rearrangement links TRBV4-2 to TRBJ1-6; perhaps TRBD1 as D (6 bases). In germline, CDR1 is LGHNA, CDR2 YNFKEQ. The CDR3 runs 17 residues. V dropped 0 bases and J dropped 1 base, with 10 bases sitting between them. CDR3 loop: CASSQEGGRSYNSPLHF. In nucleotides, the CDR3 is TGTGCCAGCAGCCAAGAAGGGGGAAGGTCCTATAATTCACCCCTCCACTTT.

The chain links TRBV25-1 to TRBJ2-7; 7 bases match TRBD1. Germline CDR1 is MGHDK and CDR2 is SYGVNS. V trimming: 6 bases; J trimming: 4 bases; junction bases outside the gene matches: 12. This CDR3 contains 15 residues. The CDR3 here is CASSAYRGSGYEQYF. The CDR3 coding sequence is TGTGCCAGCAGCGCCTACAGGGGAAGTGGTTACGAGCAGTACTTC.

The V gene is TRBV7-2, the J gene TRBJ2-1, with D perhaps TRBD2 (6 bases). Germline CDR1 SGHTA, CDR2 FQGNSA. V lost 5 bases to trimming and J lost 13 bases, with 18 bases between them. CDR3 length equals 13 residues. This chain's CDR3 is CASSPMEGTNQFF. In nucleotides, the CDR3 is TGTGCCAGCAGCCCGATGGAGGGCACAAACCAGTTCTTC.